Included here is one T cell receptor beta chain sequence, with context. The clone's antigen remains unknown. Base qualities were left out, and no much larger clone turns up one base away. The data are from a study of neoadjuvant nivolumab and ipilimumab in lung cancer (dated by TCRdb to 2020 to 2021). For the study in its entirety: Nivolumab was given at 3 mg/kg intravenously on days 1, 15 and 29, and the combination arm added ipilimumab 1 mg/kg on day 1 only. The major pathologic response (MPR) rate in the intention-to-treat population in each study arm was designated as the primary trial endpoint. In the trial, around 45 patients with operable NSCLC were treated, of whom approximately 23 were randomized to nivolumab monotherapy and around 20 to nivolumab plus ipilimumab. TCR repertoires in pretherapy (baseline) peripheral blood were compared with TCR repertoires in tumors resected at surgery after neoadjuvant immune checkpoint blockade. Matched pretherapy and resected tumor pairs were analyzed for seven patients, of whom four received nivolumab and three received nivolumab plus ipilimumab.

The time point label, read with the paper, signifies: at surgical resection after neoadjuvant nivolumab +/- ipilimumab. The samples were obtained from NEOSTAR, a phase 2 randomized trial that tested neoadjuvant nivolumab or nivolumab plus ipilimumab, followed by surgery, in operable NSCLC. The paper as a whole reports these results and caveats: TCR richness and clonality were greater in resected tumors than in tumor-adjacent uninvolved lung, and increases were seen in more dual-therapy-treated tumors. No significant correlation was found between TCR clonality and pathologic tumor regression, and only a single major-pathologic-response sample was available for the analysis of TCR clonality versus pathologic tumor regression. From pretherapy to surgery, tumor T-cell richness and clonality increased in three of three dual-therapy tumors but in only two of four nivolumab-treated tumors. A small number of samples underwent TCR sequencing. Richness in tumors resected after neoadjuvant therapy showed a positive correlation with pretherapy blood TCR richness (Spearman R ~ 0.78).

Library creation used the immunoSEQ multiplex PCR assay. The authors' pipeline ran thus. Repertoires were summarized in terms of richness and clonality, and significantly expanded and contracted clones between pre- and post-therapy samples were identified. TCRdb mirrors the immuneACCESS table, restricted to in-frame sequences. Some clones are absent from its copies; in checked studies, under half trace to an unresolved V gene, and the reason for the others is unknown. That table gives V, J and clone size, and the DNA gave D and trimming. The table for this sample lists about 26,000 clones; more than 75% of them were counted only once. The ten largest clones add up to more than 6.5% of the sample. From V the trimming removes 1 base and from J it removes 8 bases, while the gene matches leave 9 bases of the junction unaccounted for. As encoded in the germline V gene, CDR1 is SGHRS while CDR2 is YFSETQ. There are 15 amino acids in the CDR3, from cysteine to phenylalanine inclusive. The entry retains the CDR3 DNA only, 45 bases that are in frame from base 1.

The sequences come from tumor tissue, collected after neoadjuvant nivolumab, alone or with ipilimumab, at or shortly before surgery. This TCR was recovered from an adult with non-small cell lung cancer. The rearranged chain carries TRBV5-1 and TRBJ2-3, with 8 central nucleotides matching TRBD2. The sequenced DNA is TGCGCCAGCAGCTTGCCGGGAGGGCCTTGGGGTACGCAGTATTTT. Translation gives CASSLPGGPWGTQYF.